Sequencing of this TCR beta chain was carried out in a study of cytomegalovirus exposure and HLA in healthy donors. Study findings and constraints: Only CMV serostatus was available as immune exposure information.

A word on this clone: Antigen unknown.

Germline lookup yields CDR1 SGHRS and CDR2 YFSETQ. Trimming took off 4 bases at V and 0 bases at J, with 8 bases between the two ends. The CDR3 extends over 14 amino acids. It was with 60 Vbeta and 13 Jbeta primers that the PCR ran. The data were produced by immunoSEQ multiplex PCR, yet TCRdb's version contains in-frame clones alone and is incomplete. The sample lists some 110,000 clones, approximately 81% occurring once. V gene TRBV5-1 combines with J gene TRBJ2-1; D unresolved. The sequence derives from a young woman in good health and CMV-seropositive. Sequenced: PBMCs. The CDR3 bases are TGCGCCAGCAGCCTGGGTAGCTCCTACAATGAGCAGTTCTTC. The encoded protein is CASSLGSSYNEQFF.